This T cell receptor (beta chain) was obtained from a study of T cells in Graves' hyperthyroidism and ophthalmopathy. Researchers took RNA transcripts and amplified the TCR beta CDR3 regions from them. Carried out on the TCR CDR3, a first-round RT-PCR used the HTBI primer set. TCRdb reprocessed the multiplex PCR reads with MiXCR, giving one entry per CDR3 protein. The data contain about 350,000 distinct CDR3 sequences, approximately 14% of them singletons. In its sample, this clonotype was seen many times. The sequenced sample consisted of blood. The source of this sequence is a woman aged 25 to 39 with Graves' hyperthyroidism.

Here the CDR3 reads CASRADPSYNEQFF. The CDR3 nucleotides read TGTGCCAGCAGGGCGGACCCGTCCTACAATGAGCAGTTCTTC. V and J are TRBV7-3 and TRBJ2-1; D gene uncertain. Trimming took off 6 bases at V and 1 base at J, with 10 bases between the two ends. The length of the CDR3 is 14 residues. Germline loops: CDR1 SGHTA, CDR2 FQGTGA. The whole variable domain, remainder taken from reference TRBV7-3 and TRBJ2-1, is GAGVSQTPSNKVTEKGKYVELRCDPISGHTALYWYRQSLGQGPEFLIYFQGTGAADDSGLPNDRFFAVRPEGSVSTLKIQRTERGDSAVYLCASRADPSYNEQFFGPGTRLTVL.